These 8 T cell receptor beta chains came from one sample sequenced in a study of shared T cell receptors in the human thymus (dated by TCRdb to the early 2020s). The library was generated by the immunoSEQ multiplex PCR assay. Imported from immuneACCESS, the table was reduced by TCRdb to in-frame sequences with V and J called. These copies leave out some clones; in studies compared against another copy, an unresolved V gene accounts for under half, and the cause of the remainder is not known. This sample lists fewer than 700,000 clones; over 75% were detected once. Jointly, the top ten make up 0.0095% to 0.011% of the sample. The same sample was also used in a study of human thymus T cells.

The specimen was thymocytes. The receptors originated from a boy less than two years old with a congenital heart defect. Donor details come from another sample of the same person, matched by shared clones.

V and J are TRBV10-1 and TRBJ2-1, with D possibly TRBD2 on 6 matching bases. The CDR3 has 12 amino acids. The V gene lost 7 bases and the J gene lost 8 bases, with 12 bases spanning the gap. From germline, CDR1 is WNHNN and CDR2 SYGVQD (reference sequence). CDR3 in DNA: TGCGCCAGCAAAGGGAGGACGGATGAGCAGTTCTTC. The encoded protein is CASKGRTDEQFF.

The chain has TRBV11-2 and TRBJ2-7; no definite D call. The germline V gene encodes CDR1 SGHAT and CDR2 FQNNGV. Trimming pared 6 bases from V and 0 bases from J, leaving 12 bases between. CDR3 length: 14 amino acids. This chain's CDR3 is CASRYEVSSYEQYF. The DNA of the CDR3 is TGTGCCAGCAGATATGAGGTGAGCTCCTACGAGCAGTACTTC.

The chain uses TRBV6-1 and TRBJ2-7, with D hard to call. Looked up from germline, CDR1 is MNHNS and CDR2 is SASEGT. This CDR3 contains 14 residues. The ends were cut back, 2 bases at V and 0 bases at J, with 8 bases in the middle. CDR3 nucleotide sequence: TGTGCCAGCAGTGAAAGGTGGAGCTCCTACGAGCAGTACTTC. Translation gives CASSERWSSYEQYF.

The rearrangement links TRBV27 to TRBJ2-3, with 9 bases aligning to TRBD1. Trimming took 6 bases from V and 4 from J; bases not matched to a gene: 8. The CDR3 extends over 15 amino acids. Germline V gene lookup returns CDR1 MNHEY and CDR2 SMNVEV (reference sequence). This CDR3 is CASRRWTGEADTQYF. In nucleotides, the CDR3 is TGTGCCAGCAGGCGATGGACAGGGGAGGCAGATACGCAGTATTTT.

The chain employs TRBV28 and TRBJ2-5, with 7 bases that match TRBD2. This CDR3 is 15 amino acids long. CDR1 is MDHEN, CDR2 SYDVKM, per germline. V shed 9 bases, J shed 2 bases, and the junction held 12 bases outside the gene matches. Here the CDR3 reads CASSVPSSGQETQYF. CDR3 DNA sequence: TGTGCCAGTTCGGTTCCCTCTAGCGGACAAGAGACCCAGTACTTC.

The chain uses TRBV30 and TRBJ1-1; TRBD1 matches at 7 bases. V lost 5 bases, J lost 4 bases, and 13 bases stayed unmatched. The V gene's germline CDR1 is GTSNPN and CDR2 SVGIG (reference sequence). The CDR3 is made up of 15 amino acids. The CDR3 DNA reads as TGTGCCTGGGGCCTCGACAGGGCTCAGGGCACTGAAGCTTTCTTT. Amino acid sequence: CAWGLDRAQGTEAFF.

The V call is TRBV5-4, the J call TRBJ2-7; a weak D match, TRBD1 (6 bases). Trimming pared 0 bases from V and 7 bases from J, leaving 11 bases between. CDR3 length equals 13 residues. Germline CDR1 reads SGHNT; CDR2 reads YYREEE (reference sequence). Here the CDR3 DNA reads TGTGCCAGCAGCTTGGACGCGCAGGGGGAGCAGTACTTC. Translation: CASSLDAQGEQYF.

This chain's CDR3 is CASSVRGRRWEDFNEQFF. CDR3 sequence (DNA): TGTGCCAGCAGTGTTAGGGGAAGGCGGTGGGAGGATTTCAATGAGCAGTTCTTC. The genes are TRBV2 and TRBJ2-1, with D possibly matching TRBD2 (6 bases). There are 18 residues in the CDR3. Per germline, CDR1 SNHLY and CDR2 FYNNEI. Between the trimmed V and J ends, which lost 4 bases and 6 bases, there was a span of 25 bases.